The next 18 T cell receptor beta chains were all read from a single sample in a study of blood T cells in healthy people across ages. Combining a sample-barcoded 5' primer with a J-beta primer mix, a second PCR ran for 7 to 11 cycles. From the 5' RACE reads, TCRdb called clonotypes with MiXCR, one entry per CDR3 protein. The sample lists more than 1,000,000 distinct CDR3 sequences; under 30% were seen once. These data were also filed under a second study, of T cells of mothers and their children.

Material: blood. These receptors came from a girl under 10 years old in good health.

Many counts were recorded for this clonotype. The CDR3 DNA follows: TGCGCCAGCAGTGCCCGCCGGATGGACGAGCAGTACTTC. This encodes CASSARRMDEQYF. The V gene is TRBV10-1, the J gene TRBJ2-7; D is unresolved. The CDR3 length is 13 residues. The V end lost 4 bases, the J end lost 5 bases, and 12 bases lay between the germline ends. The germline gives CDR1 WNHNN, CDR2 SYGVQD (reference sequence).

As for this clonotype: At one end, the junction sequence differs from germline, possibly due to a read error. The CDR3 here is CASSFRDMTEAFF. In DNA form, the CDR3 reads TGTGCCAGCAGTTTCCGGGACATGACTGAGGCTTTCTTT. The chain is built from TRBV12-3 or TRBV12-4 and TRBJ1-1; the D gene is possibly TRBD1 (6 bases). CDR3 length equals 13 residues.

The V and J genes are TRBV5-6 and TRBJ2-2; D is unresolved. Trimming removed 0 bases at V and 5 bases at J, with 14 bases between. The CDR3 extends over 16 amino acids. Germline loops: CDR1 SGHDT, CDR2 YYEEEE. CDR3 nucleotide sequence: TGTGCCAGCAGCTTGGAGTGGCCGATGGGGACCGGGGAGCTGTTTTTT. Translating it yields CASSLEWPMGTGELFF.

A few counts support this clonotype. The chain employs TRBV4-3 and TRBJ2-5; tentatively, D is TRBD1 or TRBD2 (5 bases each). Per the germline V gene, CDR1 is LGHNA and CDR2 is YSLEER. The CDR3 runs 14 residues. With 2 bases removed from V and 11 bases from J, the gap between germline ends came to 18 bases. The CDR3 DNA reads as TGCGCCAGCAGCCAAATAGACAGATTCTGGGAGCAGTACTTC. It specifies CASSQIDRFWEQYF.

The rearrangement links TRBV20-1 to TRBJ2-3; D uncertain. Germline lookup yields CDR1 DFQATT and CDR2 SNEGSKA (reference sequence). The V end was cut by 5 bases, the J end by 5 bases, with 20 bases between. This CDR3 is built from 15 residues. This chain's CDR3 is CSASLPLNLLDTQYF. Here the CDR3 DNA reads TGCAGTGCTTCTCTCCCACTAAATCTCTTAGATACGCAGTATTTT.

This clonotype was detected a few times. The J gene is TRBJ2-5, the V gene TRBV18; D is possibly TRBD1 or TRBD2 (7 bases each). Between the trimmed V and J ends, which lost 2 bases and 2 bases, there was a span of 15 bases. This CDR3 has 16 amino acids. Per germline, CDR1 KGHSH and CDR2 LQKENI. The CDR3 DNA is TGTGCCAGCTCACCAAGTCTCAGGGGGGGACAAGAGACCCAGTACTTC. This encodes CASSPSLRGGQETQYF.

The chain recombines TRBV29-1 with TRBJ1-1; 7 nucleotides match TRBD1. The CDR3 runs to 11 residues. Germline trimming cut 6 bases from V and 8 bases from J; bases unmatched to any gene: 6. In germline, CDR1 is SQVTM, CDR2 ANQGSEA. In nucleotides, the CDR3 is TGCAGCGTGGGGACAGATTTAGAAGCTTTCTTT. Its translation is CSVGTDLEAFF.

The rearrangement links TRBV5-5 to TRBJ2-3, with a weak D call TRBD2 (5 bases). The germline CDR1 and CDR2 sequences are SGHKS and YYEKEE (reference sequence). The CDR3 is 14 amino acids. Trimming took 2 bases from V and 3 from J, leaving 10 bases between them. CDR3 coding DNA: TGTGCCAGCAGCTTCGGGGTGTCTACAGATACGCAGTATTTT. Translated, it gives CASSFGVSTDTQYF.

This chain uses TRBV29-1 with TRBJ1-1, with D possibly matching TRBD1 (5 bases). Germline values: CDR1 SQVTM, CDR2 ANQGSEA. CDR3 length: 12 residues. The V and J ends lost 6 bases and 6 bases respectively, with 14 bases between them. The CDR3 is CSVLPQGPEAFF. For the CDR3, the DNA is TGCAGCGTCCTACCTCAGGGCCCTGAAGCTTTCTTT.

J is TRBJ2-1 and V is TRBV10-1; TRBD1 or TRBD2 may be the D gene (6 bases each). CDR3 length: 17 amino acids. V gave up 0 bases and J gave up 9 bases, with 21 bases separating them. Germline values: CDR1 WNHNN, CDR2 SYGVQD (reference sequence). DNA of the CDR3: TGCGCCAGCAGTGAGTCGCTCGACGTTAACGGGGGCGGTGAGCAGTTCTTC. Translated: CASSESLDVNGGGEQFF.

The gene calls are TRBV20-1 and TRBJ2-3; D uncertain. Trimming took 1 base from V and 2 from J, leaving 16 bases between them. The CDR3 has 16 residues. Germline CDR1 is DFQATT and CDR2 is SNEGSKA (reference sequence). CDR3 protein: CSARARAQQYTDTQYF. As DNA, the CDR3 is TGCAGTGCTAGAGCTAGGGCCCAACAATACACAGATACGCAGTATTTT.

J is TRBJ1-1 and V is TRBV13; no definite D call. The germline CDR1 and CDR2 sequences are PRHDT and FYEKMQ (reference sequence). CDR3 length: 11 amino acids. Trimming took off 5 bases at V and 5 bases at J, with 6 bases between the two ends. This CDR3 reads CASSPHTEAFF. The CDR3, as DNA: TGTGCCAGCAGCCCTCATACTGAAGCTTTCTTT.

A few counts support this clonotype. The gene calls are TRBV5-1 and TRBJ2-5, with 7 bases that match TRBD2. The assigned J gene may be wrong: the sequence end matches TRBJ2-1 better. CDR3 length: 12 amino acids. Per germline, CDR1 SGHRS and CDR2 YFSETQ. For the CDR3, the DNA is TGCGCCAGCAGCCGGCCTAGCGGTGAGCAGTTCTTC. Translation: CASSRPSGEQFF.

In this sample, this clonotype turned up a few times. This sequence joins TRBV20-1 and TRBJ1-4, with D possibly TRBD1 on 5 matching bases. With 0 bases removed from V and 4 bases from J, the gap between germline ends came to 15 bases. The CDR3 covers 16 residues. Germline CDR1 and CDR2: DFQATT and SNEGSKA (reference sequence). The CDR3 here is CSARDLGPWGNEKLFF. The CDR3 DNA reads TGCAGTGCTAGAGATCTGGGGCCCTGGGGTAATGAAAAACTGTTTTTT.

This clonotype has more than one count but fewer than ten. The chain employs TRBV4-1 and TRBJ1-1; D perhaps matches TRBD1 (5 bases). The CDR3 is 14 amino acids. Germline V gene sequence: CDR1 MGHRA, CDR2 YSYEKL. The ends were cut back, 0 bases at V and 8 bases at J, with 13 bases in the middle. The CDR3 coding sequence is TGCGCCAGCAGCCAAGAATCGGGGGTAAGCGAAGCTTTCTTT. This sequence encodes CASSQESGVSEAFF.

The rearrangement joins TRBV5-1 to TRBJ1-4; D call uncertain. The ends were cut back, 6 bases at V and 7 bases at J, with 13 bases in the middle. Germline values: CDR1 SGHRS, CDR2 YFSETQ. There are 13 residues in the CDR3. The CDR3, as DNA: TGCGCCAGCATGAGGGATGTAGGTGAAAAACTGTTTTTT. It is translated as CASMRDVGEKLFF.

This clonotype turned up a few times. This chain links TRBV20-1 with TRBJ2-7; 9 nucleotides agree with TRBD1. The CDR3 is made up of 14 amino acids. CDR1 and CDR2 (germline): DFQATT, SNEGSKA (reference sequence). The ends lost 0 bases at V and 6 bases at J; junction bases unmatched: 6. Here the CDR3 reads CSARERTGESEQYF. DNA of the CDR3: TGCAGTGCTAGAGAAAGGACAGGGGAGTCCGAGCAGTACTTC.

The rearrangement joins TRBV12-3 or TRBV12-4 to TRBJ2-3; no firm D call. The CDR3 length is 12 residues. The V and J ends lost 5 bases and 6 bases respectively, with 9 bases between them. In nucleotides, the CDR3 is TGTGCCAGCAGTATGCTAGGGGATACGCAGTATTTT. Residues: CASSMLGDTQYF.